This note documents a single T cell receptor beta chain sequence. Its antigen remains unidentified. The sample belongs to a study of cytomegalovirus exposure and HLA in healthy donors. About the research overall: The approximately 670 first-cohort repertoires and the roughly 120 validation repertoires shared the same platform, a later analysis reported.

Trimming cost V 2 bases and J 0 bases, with 14 bases left between them. This CDR3 contains 17 residues. The germline CDR1 and CDR2 sequences are KGHSH and LQKENI. Using immunoSEQ multiplex PCR, the repertoire was profiled, and TCRdb retains in-frame clones only, with some absent. The table includes about 82,000 clones, 85% to 95% detected once. Study observations and caveats: The study labeled 170 or so TCR beta chains cytomegalovirus-associated.

This clonotype was sampled from a woman aged 18-29 years in good health and CMV-seronegative. V and J are TRBV18 and TRBJ1-5; D might be TRBD1 (5 bases). Sequenced material: PBMCs. DNA for the CDR3: TGTGCCAGCTCACCATCTGGGGCGGGATATAGCAATCAGCCCCAGCATTTT. It specifies CASSPSGAGYSNQPQHF.